The 27 T cell receptor beta chains in this list originate from one sample, sequenced in a study of CD8+ T cells in alopecia areata. This sample's treatment: oral pan-JAK inhibitor, 5-10 mg twice daily. cDNA prepared by RNA extraction and subsequent reverse transcription served as the template for sequencing. Sequencing used immunoSEQ multiplex PCR; TCRdb keeps in-frame clones, though not all of them. The sample contains under 300,000 clones, 60% of which appear only once. Sequencing used CD4+ T cells sorted from blood, obtained around week 54, from a patient treated with tofacitinib. Receptors were obtained from a human donor with alopecia areata.

The rearrangement uses TRBV25-1 and TRBJ1-6, with D possibly being TRBD1 (6 bases). CDR1 is MGHDK and CDR2 is SYGVNS in the germline V gene. The germline V and J ends were trimmed by 8 bases and 5 bases, with 10 bases remaining between them. The CDR3 length is 13 residues. CDR3 amino acids: CASGQLNNSPLHF. The CDR3 nucleotides are TGTGCCAGCGGACAGCTTAATAATTCACCCCTCCACTTT.

V is TRBV2 and J is TRBJ2-1; D is tentatively TRBD1 or TRBD2 (6 bases each). The V and J ends lost 3 bases and 7 bases respectively, with 16 bases between them. Looked up from germline, CDR1 is SNHLY and CDR2 is FYNNEI. This CDR3 is built from 15 residues. The CDR3 DNA is TGTGCCAGCAGTGAGTTGGGGGGCCGTACGAATGAGCAGTTCTTC. This translates into CASSELGGRTNEQFF.

CDR3 in DNA: TGTGCCTGGAGTGGACCGGGACCGGCCTACGAGCAGTACTTC. Amino acid sequence: CAWSGPGPAYEQYF. This sequence joins TRBV30 and TRBJ2-7, with D perhaps given as TRBD1 or TRBD2 (5 bases each). V lost 1 base and J 2 bases, leaving 12 bases between the germline ends. CDR3 length equals 14 residues. The germline gives CDR1 GTSNPN, CDR2 SVGIG (reference sequence).

The chain recombines TRBV29-1 with TRBJ2-5; no reliable D call. The CDR3 has 11 residues. V shed 5 bases and J shed 5 bases, with 9 bases lying between them. Germline CDR1 SQVTM, CDR2 ANQGSEA. The CDR3 reads CSVFGWETQYF. For the CDR3, the DNA is TGCAGCGTTTTTGGTTGGGAGACCCAGTACTTC.

The CDR3 protein is CASSLSGSNTEAFF. The CDR3 bases are TGCGCCAGCAGCTTGTCCGGGTCGAACACTGAAGCTTTCTTT. J is TRBJ1-1 and V is TRBV5-1; D remains ambiguous. V shed 1 base and J shed 1 base, with 8 bases lying between them. This CDR3 contains 14 residues. The germline gives CDR1 SGHRS, CDR2 YFSETQ. Based on the CDR3 plus reference TRBV5-1 and TRBJ1-1, the full variable domain is KAGVTQTPRYLIKTRGQQVTLSCSPISGHRSVSWYQQTPGQGLQFLFEYFSETQRNKGNFPGRFSGRQFSNSRSEMNVSTLELGDSALYLCASSLSGSNTEAFFGQGTRLTVV.

This clone was detected a few times. The CDR3 protein is CASSQPGGRGNTIYF. CDR3 in DNA: TGCGCCAGCAGCCAACCTGGAGGTCGTGGAAACACCATATATTTT. The chain has TRBV4-1 and TRBJ1-3; no reliable D call. Germline CDR1 reads MGHRA; CDR2 reads YSYEKL. V was shortened by 2 bases and J by 3 bases, with 11 bases between the two germline ends. The length of the CDR3 is 15 residues.

This clone was observed a few times. This CDR3 is CASSRTGTGRHEQYF. Here the CDR3 DNA reads TGTGCCAGCAGCCGGACCGGGACAGGGCGACACGAGCAGTACTTC. The chain has TRBV11-2 and TRBJ2-7, with 9 bases fitting TRBD1. V dropped 5 bases and J dropped 5; count of bases not matched to a gene: 10. Germline V gives CDR1 SGHAT, CDR2 FQNNGV. This CDR3 has 15 amino acids.

CDR3 residues: CSERTSTDTQYF. The CDR3 DNA reads TGCAGCGAACGGACTAGCACAGATACGCAGTATTTT. The V and J genes are TRBV29-1 and TRBJ2-3, with D perhaps TRBD2 (5 bases). Germline V lookup: CDR1 SQVTM, CDR2 ANQGSEA. This CDR3 contains 12 residues. V lost 7 bases and J lost 0, with 8 bases in between.

This clone was recorded a few times. The sample contains more than one DNA sequence encoding this CDR3. The chain has TRBV18 and TRBJ2-3; D not resolved. Looked up from germline, CDR1 is KGHSH and CDR2 is LQKENI. The CDR3 runs to 12 residues. The V gene lost 1 base and the J gene lost 3 bases, with 2 bases spanning the gap. The CDR3 nucleotides are TGTGCCAGCTCACCACAAACAGATACGCAGTATTTT. It yields the protein CASSPQTDTQYF.

The chain couples TRBV19 to TRBJ1-4, with D maybe TRBD1 (5 bases). The V end lost 3 bases, the J end lost 5 bases, and 13 bases lay between the germline ends. Germline assignment: CDR1 LNHDA and CDR2 SQIVND (reference sequence). The CDR3 is made up of 15 amino acids. The DNA of the CDR3 is TGTGCCAGTAGTATTGAGGGCAGGGAGAATGAAAAACTGTTTTTT. Protein product: CASSIEGRENEKLFF.

This chain uses TRBV19 with TRBJ1-6; tentatively, D is TRBD1 (6 bases). Trimming removed 4 bases at V and 0 bases at J, with 10 bases between. Germline V CDR1 and CDR2: LNHDA, SQIVND (reference sequence). The CDR3 spans 16 residues. DNA for the CDR3: TGTGCCAGTAGTAATGACAGGAGCTCCTATAATTCACCCCTCCACTTT. Encoded protein: CASSNDRSSYNSPLHF.

The count of this clone is one. The genes are TRBV25-1 and TRBJ2-7, with TRBD1 matching over 8 bases. Germline CDR1 and CDR2: MGHDK and SYGVNS. The V segment lost 4 bases and the J segment 9 bases; nucleotides outside the gene matches: 8. This CDR3 comprises 13 residues. The CDR3 sequence: CASSGTPGQGQYF. CDR3 DNA sequence: TGTGCCAGCAGTGGGACCCCAGGACAGGGGCAGTACTTC.

The rearrangement links TRBV29-1 to TRBJ2-7, with D hard to call. This CDR3 has 10 amino acids. Looked up from germline, CDR1 is SQVTM and CDR2 is ANQGSEA. Trimming removed 4 bases from V and 7 bases from J, with 8 bases in between. The CDR3 DNA reads as TGCAGCGTTGGAGTTGAGGAGCAGTACTTC. This sequence encodes CSVGVEEQYF.

CDR3 protein: CASSPTGAGTDTQYF. CDR3 nucleotide sequence: TGTGCCAGCAGCCCTACAGGCGCAGGCACAGATACGCAGTATTTT. J is TRBJ2-3 and V is TRBV7-9, with a tentative D call TRBD1 (5 bases). Looked up from germline, CDR1 is SEHNR and CDR2 is FQNEAQ (reference sequence). V was cut by 5 bases and J by 1 base, with 13 bases left in between. CDR3 length equals 15 residues.

V gene TRBV29-1 combines with J gene TRBJ1-1; D is unclear. The V end was cut by 6 bases, the J end by 1 base, with 6 bases between. The CDR3 spans 11 residues. Germline CDR1 SQVTM, CDR2 ANQGSEA. Here the CDR3 reads CSVHTNTEAFF. DNA of the CDR3: TGCAGCGTGCACACGAACACTGAAGCTTTCTTT.

The CDR3 sequence: CATSRAGTGDSPLHF. CDR3 nucleotides: TGTGCCACCAGCAGAGCCGGGACAGGGGATTCACCCCTCCACTTT. This rearrangement joins TRBV15 to TRBJ1-6; 10 positions match TRBD1. After removal of 1 base from V and 8 bases from J, the junction contained 2 bases not matched to a gene. CDR3 length equals 15 residues. The germline V gene has CDR1 LNHNV and CDR2 YYDKDF (reference sequence).

This clone was recorded only once. The chain combines TRBV6-6 with TRBJ2-7; D remains ambiguous. The CDR3 is made up of 11 amino acids. V lost 5 bases, J lost 5 bases, and 7 bases lay in between. From germline, CDR1 is MNHNY and CDR2 SVGAGI (reference sequence). In DNA, the CDR3 is TGTGCCAGCAGTCAACAAGACGAGCAGTACTTC. Translation: CASSQQDEQYF.

The chain links TRBV30 to TRBJ1-6, with 9 bases fitting TRBD1. The CDR3 is made up of 15 amino acids. V dropped 1 base and J dropped 7; count of bases not matched to a gene: 5. Germline CDR1 reads GTSNPN; CDR2 reads SVGIG (reference sequence). As DNA, the CDR3 is TGTGCCTGGAGTGCGGACAGGGGCTACAATTCACCCCTCCACTTT. Translated: CAWSADRGYNSPLHF.

The chain employs TRBV30 and TRBJ2-3; 9 nucleotides match TRBD2. Per the germline V gene, CDR1 is GTSNPN and CDR2 is SVGIG (reference sequence). Germline trimming cut 1 base from V and 6 bases from J; bases unmatched to any gene: 8. The CDR3 extends over 15 amino acids. This chain's CDR3 is CAWSAGLAGTDTQYF. The CDR3 DNA follows: TGTGCCTGGAGTGCAGGGCTAGCGGGGACCGATACGCAGTATTTT.

V and J are TRBV6-1 and TRBJ2-6; possible D gene TRBD2, 6 bases. V shed 6 bases and J shed 2 bases, with 8 bases lying between them. There are 14 residues in the CDR3. CDR1 is MNHNS and CDR2 is SASEGT in the germline V gene. CDR3 DNA sequence: TGTGCCAGCAGAGGAGGGCCTGGGGCCAACGTCCTGACTTTC. This sequence encodes CASRGGPGANVLTF.

The gene calls are TRBV15 and TRBJ1-3; D possibly corresponds to TRBD1 (5 bases). V was trimmed by 8 bases and J by 2 bases, leaving 7 bases between them. CDR1 is LNHNV and CDR2 is YYDKDF in the germline V gene (reference sequence). This CDR3 region has 12 residues. The CDR3 region is CATVRAGNTIYF. DNA of the CDR3: TGTGCCACCGTCAGGGCTGGAAACACCATATATTTT.

The chain uses TRBV5-1 and TRBJ1-1, with TRBD1 as a possible D gene (6 bases). With 3 bases removed from V and 4 bases from J, the gap between germline ends came to 13 bases. Germline V gene data show CDR1 as SGHRS and CDR2 as YFSETQ. This CDR3 is built from 14 residues. CDR3 nucleotides: TGCGCCAGCAGCTCCCAGACAGGCCTCACTGAAGCTTTCTTT. This encodes CASSSQTGLTEAFF.

A note on this clone: The identical CDR3 is also encoded by other nucleotide sequences in the sample. This chain links TRBV7-2 with TRBJ2-7, with TRBD2 identical over 10 bases. CDR3 length: 15 amino acids. V was pared by 5 bases and J by 1 base, with 5 bases of the junction left unmatched. CDR1 is SGHTA, CDR2 FQGNSA, per germline. CDR3 coding DNA: TGTGCCAGCAGCCTCACTAGCGGGGCGTCCTACGAGCAGTACTTC. As protein: CASSLTSGASYEQYF.

This clone has more than one count but fewer than ten. The chain is built from TRBV29-1 and TRBJ2-1, with TRBD1 identical over 9 bases. V gave up 7 bases and J gave up 6 bases; unmatched junction bases: 4. CDR3 length: 12 amino acids. Germline CDR1 reads SQVTM; CDR2 reads ANQGSEA. The CDR3 sequence: CSGGQGGNEQFF. The CDR3 region has the DNA TGCAGCGGGGGACAGGGAGGCAATGAGCAGTTCTTC.

This chain uses TRBV6-5 with TRBJ2-3; D is uncertain. This CDR3 contains 14 residues. V shed 2 bases and J shed 3 bases, with 9 bases lying between them. Germline V gene lookup returns CDR1 MNHEY and CDR2 SVGAGI. CDR3 loop: CASSYKDVTDTQYF. In DNA form, the CDR3 reads TGTGCCAGCAGTTACAAGGACGTTACAGATACGCAGTATTTT.

A few counts support this clone. The rearrangement uses TRBV9 and TRBJ2-1; D unresolved. CDR1 is SGDLS, CDR2 YYNGEE, per germline. The ends were cut back, 0 bases at V and 1 base at J, with 11 bases in the middle. This CDR3 has 16 amino acids. DNA for the CDR3: TGTGCCAGCAGCGTAGCCTACAGACCATCCTACAATGAGCAGTTCTTC. This gives the protein CASSVAYRPSYNEQFF.

On this clone: Different DNA sequences within this sample yield the same CDR3. This chain connects TRBV27 to TRBJ1-2; D is unclear. Germline values: CDR1 MNHEY, CDR2 SMNVEV (reference sequence). The CDR3 totals 13 residues. With 3 bases removed from V and 4 bases from J, the gap between germline ends came to 9 bases. The CDR3 DNA reads TGTGCCAGCAGTTTCCGGGGTTCCTATGGCTACACCTTC. This sequence encodes CASSFRGSYGYTF.